The rows below give T cell receptor beta chains drawn from one sample of a study of blood T cell repertoires in COVID-19. Some clones are missing from TCRdb's copy, which holds only in-frame ones; the method was immunoSEQ multiplex PCR. Among 200,000 to 250,000 clones listed, approximately 80% were seen once. The sample taken for sequencing was peripheral blood. The receptors originated from a man aged 25 to 40 who had recovered from COVID-19. The CDR3 runs from the conserved cysteine through the conserved F or W. D genes are given only for firm matches. Rows give clone size only sometimes, using once, few, many, or a class for an expanded clone.

j_call: TRBJ2-5
clone_size: -
v_call: TRBV19
d_call: -
cdr3_nt: TGTGCCAGTAGTATAGTCCGGGACACATACCAAGAGACCCAGTACTTC
cdr3_aa: CASSIVRDTYQETQYF

j_call: TRBJ2-5
clone_size: -
v_call: TRBV5-1
d_call: TRBD2
cdr3_nt: TGCGCCAGCAGTTTAACTAGCGGGGAGACCCAGTACTTC
cdr3_aa: CASSLTSGETQYF

j_call: TRBJ2-1
clone_size: -
v_call: TRBV15
d_call: -
cdr3_nt: TGTGCCACCAGCAGCCCCCCGGGACAGGGGGTAGCGGGAGGCCATGAGCAGTTCTTC
cdr3_aa: CATSSPPGQGVAGGHEQFF

j_call: TRBJ1-1
clone_size: once
v_call: TRBV9
d_call: -
cdr3_nt: TGTGCCAGCAGCGTGGGCTACCGGGACCTCGGGGGGGCTTTCTTT
cdr3_aa: CASSVGYRDLGGAFF

j_call: TRBJ2-1
clone_size: -
v_call: TRBV18
d_call: TRBD2
cdr3_nt: TGTGCCAGCTCACCGGGACTAGCGGGGGGCTCAATATCCTACAATGAGCAGTTCTTC
cdr3_aa: CASSPGLAGGSISYNEQFF

j_call: TRBJ2-3
clone_size: -
v_call: TRBV24-1
d_call: TRBD2
cdr3_nt: TGTGCCACCAGTGATCCATCGACTAGCGGGGGGTTTTCGGATACGCAGTATTTT
cdr3_aa: CATSDPSTSGGFSDTQYF

j_call: TRBJ2-1
clone_size: -
v_call: TRBV4-1
d_call: -
cdr3_nt: TGCGCCAGCAGCCAACCCGATCTCAGTGAGCAGTTCTTC
cdr3_aa: CASSQPDLSEQFF

j_call: TRBJ1-1
clone_size: -
v_call: TRBV29-1
d_call: -
cdr3_nt: TGCAGCGTTTACACAGGGTTCACTGAAGCTTTCTTT
cdr3_aa: CSVYTGFTEAFF

j_call: TRBJ2-1
clone_size: -
v_call: TRBV18
d_call: -
cdr3_nt: TGTGCCAGCTCATTTACAGAGGACTACATCCATGAGCAGTTCTTC
cdr3_aa: CASSFTEDYIHEQFF

j_call: TRBJ1-1
clone_size: -
v_call: TRBV5-4
d_call: -
cdr3_nt: TGTGCCAGCAGCTTGGGACAGGCCACTGAAGCTTTCTTT
cdr3_aa: CASSLGQATEAFF

j_call: TRBJ2-1
clone_size: -
v_call: TRBV19
d_call: TRBD2
cdr3_nt: TGTGCCAGTGGGAGGGTTAGCGGTAGCGGGGGGTATAGGGAGCAGTTCTTC
cdr3_aa: CASGRVSGSGGYREQFF

j_call: TRBJ1-4
clone_size: -
v_call: TRBV11-2
d_call: TRBD1
cdr3_nt: TGTGCCAGCAGCCCGGAGACAGGGGGGGATGAAAAACTGTTTTTT
cdr3_aa: CASSPETGGDEKLFF

j_call: TRBJ1-2
clone_size: -
v_call: TRBV6-4
d_call: -
cdr3_nt: TGTGCCAGCAGTGAACGGGCAGGGAGGACTCCTGGGGGCTACACCTTC
cdr3_aa: CASSERAGRTPGGYTF

j_call: TRBJ1-1
clone_size: -
v_call: TRBV28
d_call: TRBD1
cdr3_nt: TGTGCCAGCAGGGCCGGAGGGGGCCGAACTGAAGCTTTCTTT
cdr3_aa: CASRAGGGRTEAFF

j_call: TRBJ2-7
clone_size: few
v_call: TRBV10-3
d_call: TRBD1
cdr3_nt: TGTGCCACCAGCACACAGGGGGCCTACTACGAGCAGTACTTC
cdr3_aa: CATSTQGAYYEQYF

j_call: TRBJ1-2
clone_size: -
v_call: TRBV5-1
d_call: -
cdr3_nt: TGCGCCAGCAGCTTGTCCCGGACAGAGAATGGCTACACCTTC
cdr3_aa: CASSLSRTENGYTF

j_call: TRBJ1-1
clone_size: -
v_call: TRBV7-2
d_call: TRBD1
cdr3_nt: TGTGCCAGCAGCTTAGACAGGGGAAGCACTGAAGCTTTCTTT
cdr3_aa: CASSLDRGSTEAFF

j_call: TRBJ2-1
clone_size: few
v_call: TRBV15
d_call: -
cdr3_nt: TGTGCCACCAGCAGAGACCGGGGACTGTCTGAGCAGTTCTTC
cdr3_aa: CATSRDRGLSEQFF

j_call: TRBJ2-2
clone_size: -
v_call: TRBV6-5
d_call: TRBD1
cdr3_nt: TGTGCCAGCAGACCGGGACAGCTGAACACCGGGGAGCTGTTTTTT
cdr3_aa: CASRPGQLNTGELFF

j_call: TRBJ2-1
clone_size: -
v_call: TRBV18
d_call: -
cdr3_nt: TGTGCCAGCTCATCGGAGGACAATGAGCAGTTCTTC
cdr3_aa: CASSSEDNEQFF

j_call: TRBJ2-7
clone_size: -
v_call: TRBV18
d_call: TRBD2
cdr3_nt: TGTGCCAGCTCACACACTAGCGGGGGGCCGCACGAGCAGTACTTC
cdr3_aa: CASSHTSGGPHEQYF

j_call: TRBJ2-7
clone_size: -
v_call: TRBV19
d_call: -
cdr3_nt: TGTGCCAGTAGTCTAAAGGGGGACTACGAGCAGTACTTC
cdr3_aa: CASSLKGDYEQYF

j_call: TRBJ1-4
clone_size: -
v_call: TRBV19
d_call: TRBD1
cdr3_nt: TGTGCCAGTAGTATTTTCGGGACAGGTCATGAAAAACTGTTTTTT
cdr3_aa: CASSIFGTGHEKLFF

j_call: TRBJ1-6
clone_size: -
v_call: TRBV2
d_call: TRBD1
cdr3_nt: TGTGCCAGCACCCTGGGACAGGCATCACCCCTCCACTTT
cdr3_aa: CASTLGQASPLHF

j_call: TRBJ2-7
clone_size: -
v_call: TRBV6-2/TRBV6-3
d_call: -
cdr3_nt: TGTGCCAGCACCCCAGGGGACTTCAACCATGGCTCCTACGAGCAGTACTTC
cdr3_aa: CASTPGDFNHGSYEQYF

j_call: TRBJ1-2
clone_size: -
v_call: TRBV7-9
d_call: TRBD1
cdr3_nt: TGTGCCAGCAGCCCCGAAGGAGGGGGCGATGGCTACACCTTC
cdr3_aa: CASSPEGGGDGYTF

j_call: TRBJ1-1
clone_size: -
v_call: TRBV7-2
d_call: -
cdr3_nt: TGTGCCAGCAGCTTCTTTCAGGGAACCACTGAAGCTTTCTTT
cdr3_aa: CASSFFQGTTEAFF

j_call: TRBJ2-1
clone_size: -
v_call: TRBV2
d_call: TRBD2
cdr3_nt: TGTGCCAGCGGCGGAACCAGCGGGGGGGCCGGTGAGCAGTTCTTC
cdr3_aa: CASGGTSGGAGEQFF

j_call: TRBJ2-3
clone_size: -
v_call: TRBV5-1
d_call: TRBD1
cdr3_nt: TGCGCCAGCAGCTTGGCACAGGGGGCTTCAGATACGCAGTATTTT
cdr3_aa: CASSLAQGASDTQYF

j_call: TRBJ1-2
clone_size: -
v_call: TRBV18
d_call: -
cdr3_nt: TGTGCCAGCTCACCGTCAGGGATCCCCGACTATGGCTACACCTTC
cdr3_aa: CASSPSGIPDYGYTF

j_call: TRBJ2-3
clone_size: -
v_call: TRBV6-1
d_call: TRBD2
cdr3_nt: TGTGCCAGCAGTGTGGCTAGCGGGGACCCCAGCACAGATACGCAGTATTTT
cdr3_aa: CASSVASGDPSTDTQYF

j_call: TRBJ2-3
clone_size: -
v_call: TRBV7-9
d_call: -
cdr3_nt: TGTGCCAGCAGCGCACGGGGGAGCGGCACAGATACGCAGTATTTT
cdr3_aa: CASSARGSGTDTQYF

j_call: TRBJ2-5
clone_size: -
v_call: TRBV10-2
d_call: TRBD2
cdr3_nt: TGCGCCAGCAGTGACCTTAGCGGGGCTTCCCAAGAGACCCAGTACTTC
cdr3_aa: CASSDLSGASQETQYF

j_call: TRBJ2-3
clone_size: -
v_call: TRBV11-2
d_call: TRBD2
cdr3_nt: TGTGCCAGCAGCTTGATGCTGGGGGGGAACACAGATACGCAGTATTTT
cdr3_aa: CASSLMLGGNTDTQYF

j_call: TRBJ2-1
clone_size: few
v_call: TRBV24-1
d_call: TRBD1
cdr3_nt: TGTGCCACCAGTGCCTCCGGGACAGCTCAATCGACCTACAATGAGCAGTTCTTC
cdr3_aa: CATSASGTAQSTYNEQFF

j_call: TRBJ1-2
clone_size: -
v_call: TRBV18
d_call: TRBD1
cdr3_nt: TGTGCCAGCTCACCACTCCAGGGGGTCGACTATGGCTACACCTTC
cdr3_aa: CASSPLQGVDYGYTF

j_call: TRBJ2-7
clone_size: -
v_call: TRBV7-3
d_call: TRBD2
cdr3_nt: TGTGCCAGCAGCTTAACGGGCGGGGGGCCGACCTACGAGCAGTACTTC
cdr3_aa: CASSLTGGGPTYEQYF

j_call: TRBJ1-6
clone_size: few
v_call: TRBV7-9
d_call: -
cdr3_nt: TGTGCCAGCAGCCTAGGGCACGTTAATAATTCACCCCTCCACTTT
cdr3_aa: CASSLGHVNNSPLHF

j_call: TRBJ1-6
clone_size: few
v_call: TRBV10-2
d_call: -
cdr3_nt: TGCGCCAGCAATGACTACAGTGCCGGGGGTTCACCCCTCCACTTT
cdr3_aa: CASNDYSAGGSPLHF

j_call: TRBJ2-3
clone_size: -
v_call: TRBV19
d_call: -
cdr3_nt: TGTGCCAGTAGTATGAGATCTTCTAGCACAGATACGCAGTATTTT
cdr3_aa: CASSMRSSSTDTQYF

j_call: TRBJ1-2
clone_size: few
v_call: TRBV10-2
d_call: -
cdr3_nt: TGCGCCAGCAGTGAACTTAACTATGGCTACACCTTC
cdr3_aa: CASSELNYGYTF

j_call: TRBJ2-1
clone_size: -
v_call: TRBV5-5
d_call: -
cdr3_nt: TGTGCCAGCAGTACCTTAAGCAGGGGCTACAATGAGCAGTTCTTC
cdr3_aa: CASSTLSRGYNEQFF

j_call: TRBJ2-2
clone_size: -
v_call: TRBV2
d_call: -
cdr3_nt: TGTGCCAGCCATCCGAGGAACACCGGGGAGCTGTTTTTT
cdr3_aa: CASHPRNTGELFF

j_call: TRBJ1-1
clone_size: -
v_call: TRBV2
d_call: TRBD1
cdr3_nt: TGTGCCAGCAAGATACAGGGGGCGCGGGCTTTCTTT
cdr3_aa: CASKIQGARAFF

j_call: TRBJ2-5
clone_size: -
v_call: TRBV3-1/TRBV3-2
d_call: -
cdr3_nt: TGTGCCAGCAGCCACCTACTGACTGGCAGTGCGGACCAGTACTTC
cdr3_aa: CASSHLLTGSADQYF